The clone carrying this T cell receptor beta chain has more than one count but fewer than ten. This record belongs to a study of blood T cell repertoires in COVID-19. Study overall: Sites in the United States, Italy and Spain provided acute and convalescent COVID-19 samples. PBMCs, B-cell-depleted T cells, or T cells were the source of the cDNA or gDNA that made up the material.

Per the authors' pipeline: Amplified reference gene primers provided the basis for estimating nucleated cell counts. Clones were read by immunoSEQ multiplex PCR, and TCRdb kept only the in-frame ones, dropping some. The V and J calls and clone size come from that table; D and trimming were worked out from the DNA. Counted here are roughly 54,000 clones, 86% occurring once; the ten biggest clones make up 2.1%. Germline V CDR1 and CDR2: SGHVS, FQNEAQ. The CDR3 is 16 amino acids. V was clipped by 7 bases and J by 5 bases; unmatched bases: 12. Specimen: peripheral blood. The V gene is TRBV7-8, the J gene TRBJ2-1; 9 nucleotides align to TRBD2. The clonotype comes from a woman between 55 and 75 years old with acute or convalescent COVID-19. Here the CDR3 reads CASTFFGGRGNNEQFF. In DNA, the CDR3 is TGTGCCAGCACTTTCTTCGGCGGGAGGGGTAACAATGAGCAGTTCTTC.